This T cell receptor (beta chain) was obtained from a study of control samples from healthy donors and cancer patients. CDR1 and CDR2 from the germline V gene are MNHEY and SVGAGI. This CDR3 contains 15 residues. Trimming took 0 bases from V and 4 from J, leaving 10 bases between them. Clones were read by immunoSEQ multiplex PCR, and TCRdb kept only the in-frame ones, dropping some. The profile covers around 140,000 clones, with 90% to 95% appearing a single time and about 12% taken by the ten largest. Sequenced: blood. This chain links TRBV6-5 with TRBJ1-3, with no clear D. This receptor was taken from a man aged 35 to 55 in good health. The CDR3 here is CASSYSSWRGNTIYF. The CDR3 coding sequence is TGTGCCAGCAGTTACTCGTCCTGGAGGGGAAACACCATATATTTT.